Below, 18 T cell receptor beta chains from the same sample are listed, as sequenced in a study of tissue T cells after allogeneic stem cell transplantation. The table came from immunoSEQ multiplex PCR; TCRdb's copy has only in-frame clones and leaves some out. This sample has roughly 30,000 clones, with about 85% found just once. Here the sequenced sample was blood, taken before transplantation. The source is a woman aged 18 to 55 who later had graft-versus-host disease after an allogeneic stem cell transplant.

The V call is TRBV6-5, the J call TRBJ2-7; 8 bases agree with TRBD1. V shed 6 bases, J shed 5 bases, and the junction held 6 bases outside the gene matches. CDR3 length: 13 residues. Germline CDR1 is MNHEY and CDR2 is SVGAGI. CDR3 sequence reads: CASRGQGVDEQYF. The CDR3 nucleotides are TGTGCCAGCAGAGGACAGGGAGTGGACGAGCAGTACTTC.

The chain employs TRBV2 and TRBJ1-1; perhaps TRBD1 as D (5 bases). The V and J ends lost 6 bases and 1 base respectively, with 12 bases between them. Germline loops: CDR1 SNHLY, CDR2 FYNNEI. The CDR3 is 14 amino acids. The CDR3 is CASSGQWGNTEAFF. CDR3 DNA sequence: TGTGCCAGCAGCGGACAATGGGGGAACACTGAAGCTTTCTTT.

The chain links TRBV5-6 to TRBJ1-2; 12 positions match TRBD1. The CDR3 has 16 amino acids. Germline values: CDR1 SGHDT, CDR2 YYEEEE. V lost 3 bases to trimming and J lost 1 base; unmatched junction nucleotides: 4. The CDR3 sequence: CASSWDRGLGNYGYTF. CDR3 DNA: TGTGCCAGCAGCTGGGACAGGGGGCTAGGTAACTATGGCTACACCTTC. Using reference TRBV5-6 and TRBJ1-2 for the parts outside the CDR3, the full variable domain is DAGVTQSPTHLIKTRGQQVTLRCSPKSGHDTVSWYQQALGQGPQFIFQYYEEEERQRGNFPDRFSGHQFPNYSSELNVNALLLGDSALYLCASSWDRGLGNYGYTFGSGTRLTVV.

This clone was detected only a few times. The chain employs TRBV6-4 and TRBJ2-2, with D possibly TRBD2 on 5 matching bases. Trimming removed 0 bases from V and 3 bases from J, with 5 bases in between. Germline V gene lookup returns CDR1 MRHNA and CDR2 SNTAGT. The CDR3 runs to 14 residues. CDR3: CASSDSSDTGELFF. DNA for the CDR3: TGTGCCAGCAGTGACTCTAGCGACACCGGGGAGCTGTTTTTT.

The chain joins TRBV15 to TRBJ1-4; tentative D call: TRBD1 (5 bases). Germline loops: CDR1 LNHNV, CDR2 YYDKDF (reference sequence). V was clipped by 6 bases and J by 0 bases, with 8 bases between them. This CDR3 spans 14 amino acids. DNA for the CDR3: TGTGCCACCAGTAGCAGGGCAACTAATGAAAAACTGTTTTTT. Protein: CATSSRATNEKLFF.

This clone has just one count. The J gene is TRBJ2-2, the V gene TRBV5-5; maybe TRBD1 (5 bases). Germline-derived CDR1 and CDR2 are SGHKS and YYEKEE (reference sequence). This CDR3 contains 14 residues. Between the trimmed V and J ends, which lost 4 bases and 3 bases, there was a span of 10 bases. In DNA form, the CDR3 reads TGTGCCAGCAGCGGGCAGGGTTACACCGGGGAGCTGTTTTTT. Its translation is CASSGQGYTGELFF.

The CDR3 DNA reads as TGCGCCAGCACGTACGGGGGCTTAACTAGCACAGATACGCAGTATTTT. Amino acids: CASTYGGLTSTDTQYF. The rearrangement uses TRBV5-1 and TRBJ2-3, with D perhaps given as TRBD1 or TRBD2 (6 bases each). Per germline, CDR1 SGHRS and CDR2 YFSETQ. Trimming removed 6 bases from V and 0 bases from J, with 17 bases in between. CDR3 length: 16 amino acids.

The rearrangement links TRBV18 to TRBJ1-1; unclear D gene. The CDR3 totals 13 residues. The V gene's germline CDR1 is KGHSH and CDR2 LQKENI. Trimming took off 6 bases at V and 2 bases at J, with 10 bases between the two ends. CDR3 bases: TGTGCCAGCTCCCACACTTACAACACTGAAGCTTTCTTT. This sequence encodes CASSHTYNTEAFF.

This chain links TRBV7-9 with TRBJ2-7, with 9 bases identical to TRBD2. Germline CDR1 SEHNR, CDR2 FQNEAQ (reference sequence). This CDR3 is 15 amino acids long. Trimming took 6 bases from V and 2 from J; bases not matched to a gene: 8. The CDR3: CASRAGVAGAYEQYF. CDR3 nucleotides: TGTGCCAGCAGGGCTGGGGTAGCGGGGGCCTACGAGCAGTACTTC. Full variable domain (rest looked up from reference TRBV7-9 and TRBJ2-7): DTGVSQNPRHKITKRGQNVTFRCDPISEHNRLYWYRQTLGQGPEFLTYFQNEAQLEKSRLLSDRFSAERPKGSFSTLEIQRTEQGDSAMYLCASRAGVAGAYEQYFGPGTRLTVT.

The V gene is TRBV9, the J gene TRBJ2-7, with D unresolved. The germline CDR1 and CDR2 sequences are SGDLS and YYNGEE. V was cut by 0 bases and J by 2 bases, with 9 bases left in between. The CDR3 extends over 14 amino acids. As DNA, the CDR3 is TGTGCCAGCAGCGTAGCCCCAGAAACCTACGAGCAGTACTTC. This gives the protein CASSVAPETYEQYF.

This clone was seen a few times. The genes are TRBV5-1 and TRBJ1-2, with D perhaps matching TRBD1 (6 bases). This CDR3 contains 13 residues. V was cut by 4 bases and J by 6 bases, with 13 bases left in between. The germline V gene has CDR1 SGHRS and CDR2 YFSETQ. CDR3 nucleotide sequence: TGCGCCAGCAGCGCACAGGGAGAAGATGGCTACACCTTC. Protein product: CASSAQGEDGYTF.

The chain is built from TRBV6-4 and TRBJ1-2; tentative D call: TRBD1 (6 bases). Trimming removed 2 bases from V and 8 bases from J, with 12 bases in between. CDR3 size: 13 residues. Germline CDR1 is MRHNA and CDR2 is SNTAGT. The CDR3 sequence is CASSDAGHGGYTF. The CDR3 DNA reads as TGTGCCAGCAGTGACGCGGGACATGGAGGCTACACCTTC.

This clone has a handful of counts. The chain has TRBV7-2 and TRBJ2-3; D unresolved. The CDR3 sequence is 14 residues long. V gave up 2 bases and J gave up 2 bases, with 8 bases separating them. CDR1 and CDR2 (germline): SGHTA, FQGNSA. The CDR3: CASSLMGPTDTQYF. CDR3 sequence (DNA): TGTGCCAGCAGCTTAATGGGTCCCACAGATACGCAGTATTTT.

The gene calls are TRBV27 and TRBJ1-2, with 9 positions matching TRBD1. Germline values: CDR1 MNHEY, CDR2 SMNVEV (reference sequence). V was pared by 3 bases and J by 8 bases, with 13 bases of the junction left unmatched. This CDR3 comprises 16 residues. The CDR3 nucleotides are TGTGCCAGCAGTTTTAGTCCCGCCGGGACAGGGATGGGCTACACCTTC. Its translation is CASSFSPAGTGMGYTF.

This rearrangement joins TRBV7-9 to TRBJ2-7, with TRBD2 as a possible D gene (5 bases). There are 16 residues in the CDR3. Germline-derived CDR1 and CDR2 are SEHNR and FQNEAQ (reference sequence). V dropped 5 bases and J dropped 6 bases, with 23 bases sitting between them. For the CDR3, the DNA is TGTGCCAGCAGCCTAGGTTCCGGACTTACCATGGGCGAGCAGTACTTC. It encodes CASSLGSGLTMGEQYF. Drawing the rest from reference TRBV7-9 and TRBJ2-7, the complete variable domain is DTGVSQNPRHKITKRGQNVTFRCDPISEHNRLYWYRQTLGQGPEFLTYFQNEAQLEKSRLLSDRFSAERPKGSFSTLEIQRTEQGDSAMYLCASSLGSGLTMGEQYFGPGTRLTVT.

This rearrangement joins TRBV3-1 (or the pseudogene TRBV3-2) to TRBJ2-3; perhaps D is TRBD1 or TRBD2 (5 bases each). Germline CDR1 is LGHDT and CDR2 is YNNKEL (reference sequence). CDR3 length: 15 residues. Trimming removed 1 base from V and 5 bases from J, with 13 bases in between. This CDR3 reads CASSQGGTSVDTQYF. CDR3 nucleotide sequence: TGTGCCAGCAGCCAAGGAGGGACGTCGGTAGATACGCAGTATTTT.

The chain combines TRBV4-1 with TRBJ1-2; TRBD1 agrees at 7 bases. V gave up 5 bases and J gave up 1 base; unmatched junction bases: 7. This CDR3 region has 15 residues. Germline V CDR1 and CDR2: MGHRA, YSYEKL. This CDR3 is CASSETTGFNYGYTF. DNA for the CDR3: TGCGCCAGCAGCGAGACGACAGGGTTTAACTATGGCTACACCTTC.

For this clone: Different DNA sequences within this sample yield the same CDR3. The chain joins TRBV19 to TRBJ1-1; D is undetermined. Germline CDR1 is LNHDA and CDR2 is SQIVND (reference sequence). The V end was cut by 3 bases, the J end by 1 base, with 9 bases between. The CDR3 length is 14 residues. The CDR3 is CASSIWSGNTEAFF. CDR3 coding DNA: TGTGCCAGTAGTATTTGGTCGGGGAACACTGAAGCTTTCTTT. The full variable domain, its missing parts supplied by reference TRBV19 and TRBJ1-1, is DGGITQSPKYLFRKEGQNVTLSCEQNLNHDAMYWYRQDPGQGLRLIYYSQIVNDFQKGDIAEGYSVSREKKESFPLTVTSAQKNPTAFYLCASSIWSGNTEAFFGQGTRLTVV.